This T cell receptor beta chain was sequenced for a study of blood T cell repertoires in COVID-19. Study overall: Acute and convalescent COVID-19 specimens originated in the United States, Italy and Spain. Sources were T cells, B-cell-depleted T cells, or PBMCs; the material itself was cDNA or gDNA.

This CDR3 spans 14 amino acids. V was trimmed by 3 bases and J by 0 bases, leaving 9 bases between them. The germline gives CDR1 MDHEN, CDR2 SYDVKM. The table came from immunoSEQ multiplex PCR; TCRdb's copy has only in-frame clones and leaves some out. The sample records fewer than 300,000 clones, roughly nine tenths being singletons. A Seattle source enrolled patients during active infection and followed them longitudinally. This TCR was recovered from a woman younger than 45 with COVID-19, enrolled during active disease. The material sequenced was peripheral blood. The chain combines TRBV28 with TRBJ2-7; no reliable D call. CDR3 in amino acids: CASSFGVNSYEQYF. CDR3 sequence (DNA): TGTGCCAGCAGTTTTGGAGTCAACTCCTACGAGCAGTACTTC.